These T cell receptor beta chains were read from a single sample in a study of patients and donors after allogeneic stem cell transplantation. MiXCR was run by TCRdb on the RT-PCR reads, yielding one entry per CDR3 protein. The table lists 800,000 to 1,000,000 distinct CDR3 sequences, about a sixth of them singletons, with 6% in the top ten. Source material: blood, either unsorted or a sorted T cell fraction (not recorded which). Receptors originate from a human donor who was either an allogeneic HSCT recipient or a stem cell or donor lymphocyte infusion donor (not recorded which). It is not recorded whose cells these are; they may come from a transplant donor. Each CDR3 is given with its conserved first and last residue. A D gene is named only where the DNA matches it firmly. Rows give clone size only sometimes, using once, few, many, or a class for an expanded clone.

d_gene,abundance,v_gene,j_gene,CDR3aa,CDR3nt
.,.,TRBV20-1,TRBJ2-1,CSAQGRGGRPLGNEQFF,TGCAGTGCACAGGGTCGTGGGGGGAGGCCACTCGGGAATGAGCAGTTCTTC
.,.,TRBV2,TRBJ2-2,CASSVHRETGELFF,TGTGCCAGCAGTGTGCACAGGGAGACCGGGGAGCTGTTTTTT
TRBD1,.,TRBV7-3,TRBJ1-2,CASSAGQGVYGYTF,TGTGCCAGCAGCGCCGGACAGGGGGTCTATGGCTACACCTTC
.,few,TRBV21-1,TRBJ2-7,CASSKADRTGRYEQYF,TGTGCCAGCAGCAAAGCAGATCGGACAGGGCGATACGAGCAGTACTTC
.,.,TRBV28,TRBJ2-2,CASSYGDGPGELFF,TGTGCCAGCAGTTACGGGGACGGTCCCGGGGAGCTGTTTTTT
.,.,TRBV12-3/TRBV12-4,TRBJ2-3,CASSLRRADTDTQYF,TGTGCCAGCAGTTTAAGGCGGGCGGACACAGATACGCAGTATTTT
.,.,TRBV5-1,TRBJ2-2,CASSLYIKEGANTGELFF,TGCGCCAGCAGCTTGTATATCAAGGAAGGGGCGAACACCGGGGAGCTGTTTTTT
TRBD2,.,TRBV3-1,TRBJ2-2,CASSHRGGARTGELFF,TGTGCCAGCAGCCATCGCGGGGGGGCCCGGACCGGGGAGCTGTTTTTT
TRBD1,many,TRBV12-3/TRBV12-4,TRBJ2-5,CASSPTRQGKTQYF,TGTGCCAGCAGCCCGACTCGACAGGGAAAGACCCAGTACTTC
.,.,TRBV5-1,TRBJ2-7,CASSPAGNPSYEQYF,TGCGCCAGCAGCCCGGCGGGGAACCCGTCCTACGAGCAGTACTTC
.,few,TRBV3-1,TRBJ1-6,CASSLRYNSPLHF,TGTGCCAGCAGCCTCCGATATAATTCACCCCTCCACTTT
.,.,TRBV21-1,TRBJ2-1,CASSGGYSGYDEQFF,TGTGCCAGCAGCGGAGGCTACAGCGGTTACGATGAGCAGTTCTTC
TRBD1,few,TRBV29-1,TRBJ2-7,CSVEGMAGGHEQYF,TGCAGCGTTGAAGGTATGGCAGGGGGCCACGAGCAGTACTTC
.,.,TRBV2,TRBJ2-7,CASSEAALGEQYF,TGTGCCAGCAGTGAGGCAGCGTTAGGCGAGCAGTACTTC
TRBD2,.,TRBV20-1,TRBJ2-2,CSARAVQRDYTGELFF,TGCAGTGCTAGGGCCGTGCAGCGGGATTACACCGGGGAGCTGTTTTTT
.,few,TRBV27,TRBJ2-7,CASSLNAGSYEQYF,TGTGCCAGCAGTTTAAATGCGGGGAGCTACGAGCAGTACTTC
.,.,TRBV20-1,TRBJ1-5,CSASPGLSGNQPQHF,TGCAGTGCTAGTCCCGGCTTAAGTGGCAATCAGCCCCAGCATTTT
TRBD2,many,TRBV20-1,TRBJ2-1,CSASLGTSGISYNEQFF,TGCAGTGCTAGCCTCGGGACTAGCGGTATCTCCTACAATGAGCAGTTCTTC
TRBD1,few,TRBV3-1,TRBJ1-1,CASSHPTGTGIEAFF,TGTGCCAGCAGCCATCCCACCGGGACAGGGATTGAAGCTTTCTTT
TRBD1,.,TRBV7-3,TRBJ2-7,CASSLRTGEEYEQYF,TGTGCCAGCAGCTTAAGGACAGGGGAAGAATACGAGCAGTACTTC
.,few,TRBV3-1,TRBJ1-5,CASSQGGGYQPQHF,TGTGCCAGCAGCCAAGGCGGAGGTTATCAGCCCCAGCATTTT
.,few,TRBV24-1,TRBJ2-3,CATSAPTDTQYF,TGTGCCACCAGTGCCCCCACAGATACGCAGTATTTT
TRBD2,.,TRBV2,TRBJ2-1,CASGSGVDNEQFF,TGTGCCAGCGGAAGCGGGGTCGACAATGAGCAGTTCTTC
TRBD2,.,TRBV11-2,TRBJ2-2,CASSPFGSGDRGGNTGELFF,TGTGCCAGCAGCCCTTTCGGTTCCGGGGATCGCGGGGGTAACACCGGGGAGCTGTTTTTT
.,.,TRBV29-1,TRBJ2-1,CSVRTRGAGEPLVEQFF,TGCAGCGTTCGAACGCGGGGCGCGGGCGAACCCTTGGTTGAGCAGTTCTTC
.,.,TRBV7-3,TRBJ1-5,CASSAGLGGPQHF,TGTGCCAGCAGCGCGGGGTTGGGCGGACCCCAGCATTTT
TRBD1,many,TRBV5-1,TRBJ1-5,CASSLGRGNQPQHF,TGTGCCAGCAGTTTGGGCAGGGGGAATCAGCCCCAGCATTTT
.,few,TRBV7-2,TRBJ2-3,CASSGAGDTQYF,TGTGCCAGCAGCGGAGCAGGGGATACGCAGTATTTT
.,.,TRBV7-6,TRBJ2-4,CASSLATGLGAKNIQYF,TGTGCCAGCAGCTTAGCGACTGGGCTAGGAGCCAAAAACATTCAGTACTTC
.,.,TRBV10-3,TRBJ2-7,CAISFDGQKLAYEQYF,TGTGCCATCAGCTTCGACGGACAGAAATTAGCCTACGAGCAGTACTTC
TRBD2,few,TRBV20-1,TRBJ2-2,CSASTSVQPAGELFF,TGCAGTGCTTCGACTAGCGTGCAGCCTGCCGGGGAGCTGTTTTTT
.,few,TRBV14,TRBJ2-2,CASSQRLGRTGELFF,TGTGCCAGCAGCCAAAGACTGGGTCGCACCGGGGAGCTGTTTTTT
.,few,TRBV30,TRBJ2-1,CAWTLSSYNEQFF,TGTGCCTGGACACTGTCATCCTACAATGAGCAGTTCTTC
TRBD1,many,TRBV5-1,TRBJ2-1,CASSQGQASNEQFF,TGCGCCAGCAGCCAAGGACAGGCCTCTAATGAGCAGTTCTTC
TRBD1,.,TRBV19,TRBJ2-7,CASSMTGTGRIGIYEQYF,TGTGCCAGTAGTATGACCGGGACAGGGAGGATCGGGATCTACGAGCAGTACTTC
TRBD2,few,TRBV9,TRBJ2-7,CASSTSTSGRALVEQYF,TGTGCCAGCAGCACCTCGACTAGCGGGAGGGCCTTAGTCGAGCAGTACTTC
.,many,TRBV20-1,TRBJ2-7,CSAAPSRSSYEQYF,TGCAGTGCAGCCCCCTCCAGGAGCTCCTACGAGCAGTACTTC
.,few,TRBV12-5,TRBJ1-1,CASGLGDKNTEAFF,TGTGCTAGTGGTTTGGGAGACAAGAACACTGAAGCTTTCTTT
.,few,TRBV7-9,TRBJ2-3,CASSLSENTDTQYF,TGTGCCAGCAGCTTGTCGGAGAATACAGATACGCAGTATTTT
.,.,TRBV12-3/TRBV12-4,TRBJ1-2,CASSTGRTTYGYTF,TGTGCCAGCAGTACGGGACGGACGACATATGGCTACACCTTC
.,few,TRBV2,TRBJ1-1,CASSTSLEAFF,TGTGCCAGCAGTACCAGCTTGGAAGCTTTCTTT
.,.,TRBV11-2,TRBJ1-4,CASSPEVRGKLFF,TGTGCCAGCAGTCCCGAGGTCCGCGGAAAACTGTTTTTT
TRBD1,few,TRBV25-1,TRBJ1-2,CASSEMGQGGGYTF,TGTGCCAGCAGTGAAATGGGACAGGGAGGTGGCTACACCTTC
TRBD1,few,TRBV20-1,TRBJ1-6,CSARGGTVNSPLHF,TGCAGTGCTAGGGGGGGGACAGTTAATTCACCCCTCCACTTT
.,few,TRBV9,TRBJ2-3,CASSPDFGDTQYF,TGTGCCAGCAGCCCCGACTTCGGGGATACGCAGTATTTT
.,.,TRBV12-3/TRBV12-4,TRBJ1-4,CASSSRWRAWEKLFF,TGTGCCAGCAGTTCACGGTGGAGGGCTTGGGAAAAACTGTTTTTT
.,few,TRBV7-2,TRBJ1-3,CASSLQVRGNTIYF,TGTGCCAGCAGCCTACAGGTCCGGGGAAACACCATATATTTT
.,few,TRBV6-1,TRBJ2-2,CASRHRVAGELFF,TGTGCCAGCAGGCACAGGGTTGCCGGGGAGCTGTTTTTT
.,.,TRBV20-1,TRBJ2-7,CSAHSGYSYEQYF,TGCAGTGCTCACAGCGGATATTCCTACGAGCAGTACTTC
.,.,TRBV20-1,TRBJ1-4,CSASRVREKLFF,TGCAGTGCTAGTCGGGTGAGGGAAAAACTGTTTTTT
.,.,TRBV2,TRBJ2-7,CASSASLLYEQYF,TGTGCCAGCAGTGCGTCCCTACTATACGAGCAGTACTTC
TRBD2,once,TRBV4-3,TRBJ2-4,CASSQASGLAGATKNIQYF,TGCGCCAGCAGCCAAGCATCGGGCCTAGCGGGGGCCACAAAAAACATTCAGTACTTC
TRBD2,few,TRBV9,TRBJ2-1,CASSPGGLEYPEQFF,TGTGCCAGCAGCCCTGGGGGACTAGAGTATCCTGAGCAGTTCTTC
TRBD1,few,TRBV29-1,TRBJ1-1,CSVERRDRGRTEAFF,TGCAGCGTTGAGCGACGGGACAGGGGAAGGACTGAAGCTTTCTTT
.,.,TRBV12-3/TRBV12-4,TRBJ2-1,CASSLAPGLKFNEQFF,TGTGCCAGCAGTTTAGCGCCCGGACTGAAATTCAATGAGCAGTTCTTC
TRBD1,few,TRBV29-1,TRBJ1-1,CSVPGGTEAFF,TGCAGCGTTCCAGGGGGCACTGAAGCTTTCTTT